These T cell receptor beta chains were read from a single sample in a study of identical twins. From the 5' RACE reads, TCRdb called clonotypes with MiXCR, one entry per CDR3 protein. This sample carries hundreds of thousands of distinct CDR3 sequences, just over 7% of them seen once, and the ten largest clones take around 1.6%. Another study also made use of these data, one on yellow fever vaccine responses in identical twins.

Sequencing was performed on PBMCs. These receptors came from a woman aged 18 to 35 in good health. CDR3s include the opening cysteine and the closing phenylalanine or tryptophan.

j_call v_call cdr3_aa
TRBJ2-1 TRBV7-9 CASSLVTSGRNEQFF
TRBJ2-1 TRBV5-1 CASSLWGGTYNEQFF
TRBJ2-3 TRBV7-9 CASSSRRTSGTDTQYF
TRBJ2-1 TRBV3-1 CASSHSLATYNEQFF
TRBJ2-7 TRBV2 CASSPRGLWEKYEQYF
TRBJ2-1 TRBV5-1 CASSLARPSNEQFF
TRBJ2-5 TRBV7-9 CASSPPGAWDGETQYF
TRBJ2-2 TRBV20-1 CSARHLGDTGELFF
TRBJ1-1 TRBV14 CASSERTTEAFF
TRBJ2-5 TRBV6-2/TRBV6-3 CASSYNLATQYF
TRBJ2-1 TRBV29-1 CSVECNRDSSYNEQFF
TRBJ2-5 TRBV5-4 CASSLDYRQETQYF
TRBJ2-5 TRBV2 CASVGGVETQYF
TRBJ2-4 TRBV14 CASGGGSVQYF
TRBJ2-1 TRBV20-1 CSARGASGTTDEQFF
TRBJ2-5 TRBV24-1 CATSASGTSGARQETQYF
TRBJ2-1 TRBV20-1 CSARKGAGLYNEQFF
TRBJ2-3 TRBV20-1 CSATTSGGAGDTQYF
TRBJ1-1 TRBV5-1 CASSLSIGGGTEAFF
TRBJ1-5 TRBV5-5 CASSASSGHRTNQPQHF
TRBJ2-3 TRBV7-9 CASSSWSGVLTDTQYF
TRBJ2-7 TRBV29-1 CSVGVRSYEQYF